This TCR beta chain was identified in a study of OX40 agonist ivuxolimab in advanced cancers. Trimming cost V 2 bases and J 4 bases, with 10 bases left between them. Looked up from germline, CDR1 is SGHDT and CDR2 is YYEEEE. The CDR3 is 13 residues long. Blood sampling was done at baseline, cycle 4 day 1, and cycle 7 day 1. Sequencing was performed with immunoSEQ multiplex PCR; in TCRdb, only in-frame clones are kept and a portion is missing. The table has 84,000 or so clones, more than 70% seen once. Sequenced material: CD4+ or CD8+ T cells sorted from blood, taken in a trial of the OX40 agonist ivuxolimab. The clonotype was recovered from an adult with an advanced solid tumor such as melanoma, head and neck, liver or kidney cancer. The gene calls are TRBV5-6 and TRBJ2-7; D is tentatively TRBD1 or TRBD2 (5 bases each). CDR3 sequence reads: CASSFMGEYEQYF. The CDR3 DNA is TGTGCCAGCAGCTTCATGGGGGAATACGAGCAGTACTTC.